Sequencing of this T cell receptor beta chain was carried out in a study of cytomegalovirus exposure and HLA in healthy donors. The PCR made use of 60 Vbeta and 13 Jbeta primers. This table comes from immunoSEQ multiplex PCR, and its TCRdb copy is limited to in-frame clones, with some not included. Of roughly 66,000 clones listed, over 60% are singletons. From germline, CDR1 is SQVTM and CDR2 ANQGSEA. CDR3 length: 13 residues. V was clipped by 6 bases and J by 3 bases; unmatched bases: 4. This clonotype originated in a woman in her forties or fifties in good health and CMV-seronegative. The sequenced sample consisted of PBMCs. This chain joins TRBV29-1 and TRBJ1-4, with 7 bases matching TRBD1. DNA for the CDR3: TGCAGCGTGGGACAGAGCTCTAATGAAAAACTGTTTTTT. Translation: CSVGQSSNEKLFF.